This T cell receptor beta chain was sequenced during a study of blood T cell repertoires in COVID-19. Under the authors' procedure: Counts of nucleated cells, estimated from reference gene primer amplification, were obtained. Assay used: immunoSEQ multiplex PCR; TCRdb lists only in-frame clones, some missing. The D gene and trimming were derived from the DNA, and the V and J assignments and clone size from that table. The sample contains 150,000 to 200,000 clones, roughly 80% of which appear only once. Germline values: CDR1 MNHNY, CDR2 SVGAGI (reference sequence). The CDR3 is 10 residues long. V was pared by 10 bases and J by 9 bases, with 10 bases between.

Sequences were obtained from peripheral blood. The clonotype was recovered from a woman in her forties with COVID-19, enrolled during active disease. The V call is TRBV6-6, the J call TRBJ2-1, with a weak D call TRBD2 (5 bases). The CDR3, as DNA: TGTGCCACCAAGGAGGTTGAGCAGTTCTTC. This encodes CATKEVEQFF.